This T cell receptor (beta chain) originates from a study of shared clonotypes between healthy human individuals (dated by TCRdb to the early 2020s). General notes on the study: The cohort comprised a couple of women and a few men aged 18 to 49 years. For each donor, CD4 naive and CD4 memory were each run on three plates, CD8 naive on two plates, and CD8 memory on one plate. Between about 0.8 and 8.9 billion PBMCs per donor were obtained by leukapheresis. Different laboratories and diverse techniques were used to prepare libraries and sequence TCR repertoires, to increase sequencing depth and limit assay-specific biases. To estimate repertoire size and how much clonotype sharing occurs between individuals, the study deeply sequenced the blood TCR repertoires of five healthy adults.

Concerning this clone itself: What this receptor recognizes is not known. Per-base qualities were not stored, and no clone one base away is much larger.

The donors were healthy, HIV-negative adults with no recently reported acute infections or vaccinations. Every donor was a Caucasian adult residing in Nashville, Tennessee, USA. CD4+ T cells were enriched through magnetic negative selection, after which naive cells were positively selected on CD45RA and the remaining negative fraction served as the memory subset. After blood collection by leukapheresis, PBMCs were isolated using Ficoll-Histopaque density gradient centrifugation and then cryopreserved in the vapor phase of liquid nitrogen. Purity and quantity of every magnetically sorted T cell population were checked by analytical flow cytometry. Each sorted fraction had its genomic DNA isolated and then quantified by UV absorbance on a Nanodrop 2000c. TCR CDR3 regions were amplified from genomic DNA by multiplex PCR using the deep immunoSEQ assay. For each cell subset, the extracted genomic DNA was distributed evenly across all wells of several immunoSEQ 96-well plates, and each plate served as one replicate. For sorted subsets, 200 to 250 ng of genomic DNA, equivalent to 30,000 or so T cell genomes, went into each replicate PCR. Purified libraries were measured with a Qubit 3.0 fluorometer, size-checked on a Bioanalyzer 2100, and measured again with the KAPA Library Quantification kit. Every immunoSEQ 96-well plate was sequenced on a dedicated single-read 150-cycle Illumina NextSeq 550 flow cell. The study's processing was this. Because only junctional sequences without quality scores were contained in the immunoSEQ output, filtering matching that applied to full-length reads could not be performed. To assign V/J genes and CDR3, sequences were annotated against IMGT germline references using PyIR, a Python wrapper for IgBLAST v1.9. Reads were removed for weak V/J assignments (E-value above 1e-6), missing CDR3, stop codons, out-of-frame junctions, or ambiguous translated residues. V3J clonotypes were defined as sequences sharing an identical inferred V gene, J gene, and CDR3 amino acid sequence. To compute the percentage overlap between repertoires, the number of shared unique clonotypes was divided by the size of the smaller repertoire. Repertoire richness was assessed with RTK rarefaction, the Chao1 estimator, and Recon v2.1 estimates of unobserved clonotypes. OLGA was used to compute generation probabilities for all TCRbeta clonotypes that the gDNA method yielded from a few donors. TCRdb carries this immuneACCESS record with in-frame sequences only. Its versions omit some clonotypes, under half of them owing to an unresolved V gene in the studies checked, with the rest unexplained. That table furnishes V, J and clone size, whereas the DNA furnished D and trimming. In all, the sample holds hundreds of thousands of clones, and approximately 73% of those were seen once. The ten largest make up around 2% of the sample.

Beyond this particular receptor, the publication reports: Rarefaction of sorted-subset datasets indicated incomplete sequencing despite the large sequencing depth. Estimated clonotype richness was generally larger for naive than for memory subsets. When four donors were compared, the shared fraction of clonotypes was around 5% for naive CD4, roughly 3.3% for naive CD8, roughly 2.5% for memory CD4, and 0.3% to 0.5% for memory CD8. Pairwise subsampling led to the expectation that sequencing depth would affect the degree of clonotype sharing among donors. Compared with non-shared clonotypes, clonotypes shared by all four sorted-subset donors had higher generation probabilities. The genetic and exposure-history diversity represented was limited by the small number of donors. Only blood was sampled, and tissue TCR repertoires likely differ from those in blood.

Including cysteine and phenylalanine, the CDR3 has 15 amino acids. Here the CDR3 DNA is all that survives: 45 bases in frame from base 1. V was cut back by 8 bases and J by 2 bases, leaving a gap of 19 bases between them. CDR1 and CDR2 are drawn from the germline V gene: SGHVS, FNYEAQ. The V and J segments used are TRBV7-6 and TRBJ2-7, and the D gene may be TRBD1, 5 bases matching. Sequencing was performed on memory CD4+ T cells sorted from blood. In the paper's terms, the cell subset or site label means: CD45RA-negative fraction. This receptor was taken from a woman aged 30 to 39 in good health. The CDR3 region: CASAWAGLPTYEQYF. The DNA is TGTGCCAGCGCATGGGCAGGGTTACCTACCTACGAGCAGTACTTC.